This TCR beta chain was sequenced for a study of blood T cell repertoires in COVID-19. About the research overall: The samples span acute and convalescent COVID-19 from the United States, Italy and Spain.

CDR1 and CDR2 from the germline V gene are MDHEN and SYDVKM. V lost 9 bases, J lost 7 bases, and 10 bases stayed unmatched. CDR3 length equals 13 residues. Profiled with immunoSEQ multiplex PCR; TCRdb holds only in-frame clones, not every one. The sample carries 25,000 to 35,000 clones, roughly 89% recorded once. The gene calls are TRBV28 and TRBJ2-7, with TRBD1 matching over 9 bases. This TCR was sampled from a man between 60 and 75 years old with active COVID-19. Material for sequencing was peripheral blood. The CDR3 DNA is TGTGCCAGTCGGTGGACAGGGGACGGGGAGCAGTACTTC. It yields the protein CASRWTGDGEQYF.